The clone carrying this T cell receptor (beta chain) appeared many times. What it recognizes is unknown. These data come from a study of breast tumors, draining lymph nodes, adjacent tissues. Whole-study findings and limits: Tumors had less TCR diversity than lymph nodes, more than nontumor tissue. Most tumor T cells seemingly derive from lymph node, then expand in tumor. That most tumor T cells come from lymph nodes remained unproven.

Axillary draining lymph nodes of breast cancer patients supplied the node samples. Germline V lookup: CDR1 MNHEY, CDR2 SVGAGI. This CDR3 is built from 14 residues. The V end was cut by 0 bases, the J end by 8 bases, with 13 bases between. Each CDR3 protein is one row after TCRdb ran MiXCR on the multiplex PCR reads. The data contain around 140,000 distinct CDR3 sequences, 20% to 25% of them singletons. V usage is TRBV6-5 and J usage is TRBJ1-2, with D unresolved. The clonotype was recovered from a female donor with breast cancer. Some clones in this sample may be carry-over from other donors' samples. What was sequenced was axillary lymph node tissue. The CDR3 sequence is CASSYSTANGGYTF. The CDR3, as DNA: TGTGCCAGCAGTTACTCGACCGCGAATGGAGGCTACACCTTC.